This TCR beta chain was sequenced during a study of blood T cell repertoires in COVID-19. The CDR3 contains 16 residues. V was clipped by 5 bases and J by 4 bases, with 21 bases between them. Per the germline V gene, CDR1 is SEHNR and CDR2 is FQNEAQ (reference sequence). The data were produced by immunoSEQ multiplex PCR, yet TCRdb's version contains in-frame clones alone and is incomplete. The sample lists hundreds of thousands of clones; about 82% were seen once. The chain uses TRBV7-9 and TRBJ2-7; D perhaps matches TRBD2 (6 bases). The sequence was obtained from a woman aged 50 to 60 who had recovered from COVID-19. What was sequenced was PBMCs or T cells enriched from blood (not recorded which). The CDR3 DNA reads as TGTGCCAGCAGCGGGGGGACGGGAGATGGATATTACGAGCAGTACTTC. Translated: CASSGGTGDGYYEQYF.